The TCR beta chain described here comes from a study of blood T cells in healthy people across ages. A sample-barcoded 5' primer and a J-beta primer mix were used in a second PCR of roughly 7 to 11 cycles. TCRdb passed the 5' RACE reads through MiXCR, listing each CDR3 protein once. The sample contains 800,000 to 950,000 distinct CDR3 sequences, 30% to 45% of which appear only once. The CDR3 is 14 amino acids. Germline-derived CDR1 and CDR2 are GTSNPN and SVGIG (reference sequence). As concerns this clonotype: Germline is not matched at one junction end, which may reflect a read error.

Input material: blood. The chain has TRBV30 and TRBJ1-1; weak D call: TRBD1 (5 bases). This TCR was recovered from a man between 18 and 29 years old in good health. The CDR3, as DNA: TGTGACTGGCGGGGGAAACAGGCGGGGGGGAAAGCTTTCTTT. Residues: CDWRGKQAGGKAFF. Variable domain in full (rest from reference TRBV30 and TRBJ1-1): SQTIHQWPATLVQPVGSPLSLECTVEGTSNPNLYWYRQAAGRGLQLLFYSVGIGQISSEVPQNLSASRPQDRQFILSSKKLLLSDSGFYLCDWRGKQAGGKAFFGQGTRLTVV.